The present TCR beta chain was sequenced within a study of T cell repertoires in cytomegalovirus infection. V was cut by 1 base and J by 8 bases, with 14 bases left in between. The CDR3 covers 15 residues. Germline V lookup: CDR1 SGHTA, CDR2 FQGNSA. Concerning this clonotype itself: Its antigen remains unidentified.

One entry per CDR3 protein results from TCRdb running MiXCR on the reads. This sample carries just over 450,000 distinct CDR3 sequences, roughly 42% of them seen once, and the ten largest clones take just under 45%. The sample was cultured PBMCs, taken from culture after CMV antigen stimulation. This clonotype was sampled from a human donor in good health (CMV status not recorded). Some clones in this sample may be carry-over from other donors' samples. The rearrangement joins TRBV7-2 to TRBJ1-4; no clear D. CDR3 residues: CASSLGVQGGEKLFF. The DNA for the CDR3 is TGTGCCAGCAGCTTAGGAGTTCAAGGAGGGGAAAAACTGTTTTTT.